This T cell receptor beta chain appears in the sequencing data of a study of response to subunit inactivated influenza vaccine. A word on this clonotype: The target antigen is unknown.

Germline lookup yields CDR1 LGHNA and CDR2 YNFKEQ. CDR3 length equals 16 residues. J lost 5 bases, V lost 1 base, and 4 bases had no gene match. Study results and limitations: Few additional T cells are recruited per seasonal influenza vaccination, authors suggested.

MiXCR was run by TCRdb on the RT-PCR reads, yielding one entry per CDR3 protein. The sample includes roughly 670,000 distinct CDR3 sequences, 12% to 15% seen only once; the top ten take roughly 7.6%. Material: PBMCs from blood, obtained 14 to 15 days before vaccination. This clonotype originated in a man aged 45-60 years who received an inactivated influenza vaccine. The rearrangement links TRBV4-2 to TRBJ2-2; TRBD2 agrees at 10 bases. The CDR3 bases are TGTGCCAGCAGCCAAGTTTCTAGCGGGAGTACCGGGGAGCTGTTTTTT. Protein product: CASSQVSSGSTGELFF.